Listed below are T cell receptor beta chains from one sample, sequenced in a study of T cells expressing NK-cell markers. TCRdb reprocessed the 5' RACE reads and keeps a single row for each CDR3 protein, giving no DNA. The sample holds around 470,000 distinct CDR3 sequences. Input material: blood T cells: a sorted CD56 or NKG2C T cell subset, CD4+ or CD8+ T cells, or bulk PBMC T cells (not recorded which). The receptors stem from a woman in her fifties or sixties in good health. Each CDR3 is given with its conserved first and last residue.

TRBV3-1	TRBJ2-1	CASSPWTGTTSSYNEQFF
TRBV20-1	TRBJ2-5	CSAPLAGTQYF
TRBV20-1	TRBJ2-1	CSASTGIAGGTWYNEQFF
TRBV18	TRBJ1-1	CASSPRATGGTEAFF
TRBV12-3/TRBV12-4	TRBJ2-7	CASSARQAGHYEQYF
TRBV19	TRBJ2-1	CATSRGDFYNEQFF
TRBV5-1	TRBJ2-3	CASKWAPLRDRGQDTQYF
TRBV24-1	TRBJ2-3	CATSDPRGDSSTDTQYF
TRBV20-1	TRBJ2-1	CSAPRGAGVINEQFF
TRBV29-1	TRBJ2-7	CSVRTGRIEEQYF
TRBV9	TRBJ2-3	CASSVDPEGLTTDTQYF
TRBV12-3/TRBV12-4	TRBJ1-1	CASRSKGRATEAFF
TRBV12-3/TRBV12-4	TRBJ2-1	CASSLGGRAGDEQFF
TRBV19	TRBJ2-2	CASSIDQVYGELFF
TRBV2	TRBJ1-5	CASSEVIGAGQPQHF
TRBV7-8	TRBJ2-2	CASSETGADTGELFF
TRBV12-3/TRBV12-4	TRBJ2-1	CASSFSGVDEQFF
TRBV5-5	TRBJ2-1	CASSPRGGGSMDEQFF
TRBV6-5	TRBJ1-5	CASSPRLGNQPQHF
TRBV6-4	TRBJ2-3	CAPEVAGTDTQYF
TRBV5-1	TRBJ2-3	CASSWGLLADSTDTQYF
TRBV5-1	TRBJ1-2	CASSKFSGTGNNYGYTF
TRBV12-3/TRBV12-4	TRBJ1-3	CASSAGVASGNTIYF
TRBV9	TRBJ2-1	CASSPGAGFGEQFF
TRBV7-2	TRBJ2-5	CASSSQNRLVQETQYF
TRBV6-5	TRBJ2-1	CASRERLAETYNEQFF
TRBV7-6	TRBJ2-5	CASSGTASVETQYF
TRBV6-5	TRBJ2-1	CASSGGPGLATYNEQFF
TRBV6-6	TRBJ2-7	CASSGVGTSLYEQYF
TRBV4-1	TRBJ2-5	CASSQERTGGVVSETQYF
TRBV7-8	TRBJ2-1	CASRMNRTGRNEQFF
TRBV12-3/TRBV12-4	TRBJ1-1	CASSDPWAEAFF
TRBV6-4	TRBJ2-3	CASSDGRAATQYF
TRBV5-5	TRBJ1-5	CASRRTFSNQPQHF
TRBV6-2/TRBV6-3	TRBJ1-1	CASSYIPGQAEAFF
TRBV11-3	TRBJ2-3	CASSLSRGQTDTQYF
TRBV20-1	TRBJ2-3	CSARDSSGNSTDTQYF
TRBV20-1	TRBJ2-5	CSARPKAWETQYF
TRBV11-2	TRBJ2-3	CASSLRDPKTDTQYF
TRBV5-1	TRBJ1-2	CASSLLDRGPANYGYTF
TRBV10-3	TRBJ2-7	CAISSRINQPNYEQYF